A selection of T cell receptor beta chains follows, all from one sample in a study of blood T cell repertoires in COVID-19. TCRdb keeps only in-frame clones here, not all; method: immunoSEQ multiplex PCR. The sample records 150,000 to 200,000 clones, approximately 85% being singletons. The sequencing input was peripheral blood. These receptors originate from a man in his 60s with acute or convalescent COVID-19. Each CDR3 is given with its conserved first and last residue. Fields, in order: V gene, D gene, J gene, clone size, CDR3 protein, CDR3 DNA. A D gene is named only where the DNA matches it firmly. Size values are once, few and many counts, or a class for expanded clones, and some rows have none.

TRBV29-1	TRBD1	TRBJ1-1	.	CSVEVQGYSEAFF	TGCAGCGTTGAAGTACAGGGGTACTCTGAAGCTTTCTTT
TRBV2	.	TRBJ2-2	.	CASRAERSNTGELFF	TGTGCCAGCAGGGCGGAGCGGTCGAACACCGGGGAGCTGTTTTTT
TRBV28	.	TRBJ2-1	.	CASVRGNYYNEQFF	TGTGCCAGCGTTCGGGGAAACTACTACAATGAGCAGTTCTTC
TRBV28	TRBD2	TRBJ2-7	.	CASSPGLAGVSDEQYF	TGTGCCAGCAGTCCAGGACTAGCGGGAGTTTCAGACGAGCAGTACTTC
TRBV6-5	.	TRBJ2-1	.	CASSYEQGSNEQFF	TGTGCCAGCAGTTACGAACAGGGTAGCAATGAGCAGTTCTTC
TRBV27	.	TRBJ1-2	.	CASSSSGGGYGYTF	TGTGCCAGCAGTTCTTCCGGCGGCGGGTATGGCTACACCTTC
TRBV3-1/TRBV3-2	.	TRBJ2-1	once	CASSPLTVRSYNEQFF	TGTGCCAGCAGCCCCTTGACTGTCCGCTCCTACAATGAGCAGTTCTTC
TRBV6-2/TRBV6-3	.	TRBJ1-5	.	CASSWSRVPQPQHF	TGTGCCAGCAGTTGGTCCAGGGTTCCTCAGCCCCAGCATTTT
TRBV28	.	TRBJ1-4	.	CASSAGGGATNEKLFF	TGTGCCAGCAGCGCCGGGGGGGGCGCAACTAATGAAAAACTGTTTTTT
TRBV7-9	.	TRBJ1-1	.	CASSSTGTEAFF	TGTGCCAGCAGCTCCACAGGGACTGAAGCTTTCTTT
TRBV7-3	TRBD1	TRBJ2-7	.	CASSLTGQGAGEQYF	TGTGCCAGCAGCTTAACGGGACAGGGGGCGGGCGAGCAGTACTTC
TRBV9	.	TRBJ1-3	.	CASSVGAGSGNTIYF	TGTGCCAGCAGCGTAGGGGCAGGGTCGGGAAACACCATATATTTT
TRBV9	TRBD2	TRBJ2-2	.	CASSSRLAGAAEELFF	TGTGCCAGCAGCTCAAGACTAGCGGGAGCCGCCGAGGAGCTGTTTTTT
TRBV21-1	.	TRBJ1-5	.	CASSKLGAGEFSNQPQHF	TGTGCCAGCAGCAAACTAGGGGCAGGGGAATTTAGCAATCAGCCCCAGCATTTT
TRBV7-2	.	TRBJ2-1	.	CASSSREASREQFF	TGTGCCAGCAGTTCAAGAGAGGCCTCAAGGGAGCAGTTCTTC
TRBV4-1	.	TRBJ2-7	.	CASSQDRSLDEQYF	TGCGCCAGCAGCCAAGACCGGTCGTTGGACGAGCAGTACTTC
TRBV24-1	.	TRBJ2-3	few	CATSDLAEDTDTQYF	TGTGCCACCAGTGATTTGGCCGAGGACACAGATACGCAGTATTTT
TRBV7-9	.	TRBJ1-6	.	CASSSWQGNSPLHF	TGTGCCAGCAGCTCCTGGCAGGGGAATTCACCCCTCCACTTT
TRBV6-2/TRBV6-3	.	TRBJ2-1	.	CAGRRSHGYYNEQFF	TGTGCCGGCCGCCGGTCGCACGGTTACTACAATGAGCAGTTCTTC
TRBV28	TRBD1	TRBJ2-7	few	CASSRTPGQGPGEQYF	TGTGCCAGCAGCCGAACTCCGGGACAGGGGCCGGGCGAGCAGTACTTC
TRBV19	TRBD1	TRBJ2-6	.	CASSIGGDRLGSGANVLTF	TGTGCCAGTAGTATAGGCGGGGACAGGCTGGGGTCTGGGGCCAACGTCCTGACTTTC
TRBV4-3	TRBD2	TRBJ2-7	.	CASSQDGGLAGGYEQYF	TGCGCCAGCAGCCAAGATGGTGGGCTAGCGGGAGGCTACGAGCAGTACTTC
TRBV14	.	TRBJ1-2	.	CASSQTGLSNYGYTF	TGTGCCAGCAGCCAGACAGGCCTCTCTAACTATGGCTACACCTTC
TRBV9	TRBD2	TRBJ2-5	few	CASSVGVAGVGQETQYF	TGTGCCAGCAGCGTAGGGGTAGCGGGAGTCGGTCAAGAGACCCAGTACTTC
TRBV15	TRBD2	TRBJ2-5	.	CATSRDREGHETQYF	TGTGCCACCAGCAGAGACCGGGAGGGCCACGAGACCCAGTACTTC
TRBV3-1/TRBV3-2	.	TRBJ1-5	.	CASSTTQVNQPQHF	TGTGCCAGCAGCACAACACAGGTAAATCAGCCCCAGCATTTT
TRBV6-5	TRBD1	TRBJ2-5	.	CASSDPGTGKETQYF	TGTGCCAGCAGCGACCCCGGGACAGGGAAGGAGACCCAGTACTTC
TRBV4-1	.	TRBJ1-2	.	CASSQTGTYGYTF	TGCGCCAGCAGCCAAACAGGGACCTATGGCTACACCTTC
TRBV11-1	TRBD1	TRBJ1-1	.	CASSLGSGGGTEAFF	TGTGCCAGCAGCTTAGGGTCAGGGGGTGGCACTGAAGCTTTCTTT
TRBV6-1	.	TRBJ1-1	.	CASSERTSNTEAFF	TGTGCCAGCAGTGAGAGGACATCTAACACTGAAGCTTTCTTT
TRBV28	.	TRBJ2-7	.	CASIGGTNYEQYF	TGTGCCAGCATCGGGGGAACTAACTACGAGCAGTACTTC
TRBV7-9	.	TRBJ1-1	.	CASSRGHLDNTEAFF	TGTGCCAGCAGCCGGGGACACCTGGACAACACTGAAGCTTTCTTT
TRBV7-9	TRBD1	TRBJ1-4	.	CASSPKTGQTNEKLFF	TGTGCCAGCAGCCCCAAGACGGGACAGACTAATGAAAAACTGTTTTTT
TRBV7-2	.	TRBJ1-6	.	CASSLGDIIYNSPLHF	TGTGCCAGCAGCTTAGGAGACATTATATATAATTCACCCCTCCACTTT
TRBV28	TRBD1	TRBJ1-4	.	CASIGRTGENEKLFF	TGTGCCAGCATCGGACGGACAGGGGAAAATGAAAAACTGTTTTTT
TRBV3-1/TRBV3-2	.	TRBJ2-6	.	CASNTISGANVLTF	TGTGCCAGCAACACCATCTCTGGGGCCAACGTCCTGACTTTC
TRBV6-1	.	TRBJ2-1	.	CASSEGVSSYNEQFF	TGTGCCAGCAGTGAAGGCGTAAGCTCCTACAATGAGCAGTTCTTC
TRBV7-9	TRBD2	TRBJ2-1	few	CASSFTSGLSDEQFF	TGTGCCAGCAGCTTCACTAGCGGTCTCTCCGATGAGCAGTTCTTC
TRBV27	TRBD2	TRBJ2-1	.	CASTPSQTSGRLVGVDEQFF	TGTGCCAGCACCCCCAGCCAGACTAGCGGGAGGTTAGTAGGTGTCGATGAGCAGTTCTTC
TRBV9	.	TRBJ2-7	.	CASSGGLSKSYEQYF	TGTGCCAGCAGCGGAGGGCTTTCAAAGTCTTACGAGCAGTACTTC
TRBV2	TRBD2	TRBJ2-1	.	CASVPGTSGFEQFF	TGTGCCAGCGTGCCCGGGACTAGCGGTTTTGAGCAGTTCTTC
TRBV5-6	.	TRBJ1-3	.	CASSLGANTIYF	TGTGCCAGCAGCTTGGGGGCAAACACCATATATTTT
TRBV29-1	TRBD1	TRBJ1-2	.	CSAGTGSYGYTF	TGCAGCGCCGGGACAGGGAGCTATGGCTACACCTTC
TRBV7-2	TRBD1	TRBJ1-6	.	CASTTQGWGPLHF	TGTGCCAGCACTACACAGGGGTGGGGACCCCTCCACTTT
TRBV24-1	.	TRBJ2-5	once	CATSDPAGGETQYF	TGTGCCACCAGTGATCCAGCAGGAGGGGAGACCCAGTACTTC
TRBV7-9	TRBD2	TRBJ2-1	.	CASSYPGLDYNEQFF	TGTGCCAGCAGCTACCCGGGACTAGATTACAATGAGCAGTTCTTC
TRBV18	TRBD1	TRBJ1-5	.	CASSPIASTGGNQPQHF	TGTGCCAGCTCACCGATCGCCTCGACAGGGGGGAATCAGCCCCAGCATTTT
TRBV5-1	TRBD1	TRBJ1-1	.	CASSLSGGGTEAFF	TGCGCCAGCAGCTTGTCAGGGGGTGGCACTGAAGCTTTCTTT
TRBV7-9	TRBD2	TRBJ2-1	.	CASSTRGGPYNEQFF	TGTGCCAGCAGCACCCGGGGGGGACCCTACAATGAGCAGTTCTTC
TRBV6-5	TRBD2	TRBJ2-2	many	CASSYTSGMGGELFF	TGTGCCAGCAGTTACACTAGCGGGATGGGCGGGGAGCTGTTTTTT
TRBV6-4	.	TRBJ1-2	.	CASSGGANYGYTF	TGTGCCAGCAGTGGAGGCGCTAACTATGGCTACACCTTC
TRBV27	.	TRBJ1-2	.	CASSAGEGLSGYTF	TGTGCCAGCAGTGCCGGGGAGGGTCTCTCTGGCTACACCTTC
TRBV19	TRBD1	TRBJ2-2	.	CASSPTGGTGELFF	TGTGCCAGTAGTCCGACAGGGGGAACCGGGGAGCTGTTTTTT
TRBV7-9	TRBD1	TRBJ2-2	.	CASSLGRTGTGELFF	TGTGCCAGCAGCTTAGGCCGGACAGGCACCGGGGAGCTGTTTTTT